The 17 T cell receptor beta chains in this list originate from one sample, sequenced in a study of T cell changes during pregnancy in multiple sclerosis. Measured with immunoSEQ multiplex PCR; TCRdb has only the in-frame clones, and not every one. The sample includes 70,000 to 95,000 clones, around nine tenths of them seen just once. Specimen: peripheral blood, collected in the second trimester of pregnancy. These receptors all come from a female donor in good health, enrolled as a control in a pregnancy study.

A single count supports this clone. For the CDR3, the DNA is TGTGCCAGCAGCATAATACAGGGGGTTAATGAAAAACTGTTTTTT. It is translated as CASSIIQGVNEKLFF. The chain uses TRBV7-9 and TRBJ1-4, with 8 bases aligning to TRBD1. Unmatched junction bases numbered 6, after V lost 5 bases and J lost 4 bases. Germline loops: CDR1 SEHNR, CDR2 FQNEAQ (reference sequence). The CDR3 consists of 15 residues.

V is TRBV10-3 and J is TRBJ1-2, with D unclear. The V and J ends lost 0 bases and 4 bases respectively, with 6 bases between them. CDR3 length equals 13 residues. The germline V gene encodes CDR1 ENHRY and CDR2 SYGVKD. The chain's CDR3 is CAISESVVYGYTF. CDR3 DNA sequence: TGTGCCATCAGTGAGTCGGTAGTCTATGGCTACACCTTC.

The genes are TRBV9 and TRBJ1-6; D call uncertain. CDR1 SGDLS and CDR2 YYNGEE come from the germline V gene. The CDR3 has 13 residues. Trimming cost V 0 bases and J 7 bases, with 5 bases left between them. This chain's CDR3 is CASSVGGNSPLHF. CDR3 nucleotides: TGTGCCAGCAGCGTAGGAGGGAATTCACCCCTCCACTTT.

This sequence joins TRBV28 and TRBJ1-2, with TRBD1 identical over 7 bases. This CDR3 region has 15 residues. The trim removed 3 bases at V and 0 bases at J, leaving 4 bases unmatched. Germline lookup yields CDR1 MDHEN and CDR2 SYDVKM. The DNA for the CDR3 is TGTGCCAGCAGTTTTGCAGGGGGGCCTAACTATGGCTACACCTTC. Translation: CASSFAGGPNYGYTF.

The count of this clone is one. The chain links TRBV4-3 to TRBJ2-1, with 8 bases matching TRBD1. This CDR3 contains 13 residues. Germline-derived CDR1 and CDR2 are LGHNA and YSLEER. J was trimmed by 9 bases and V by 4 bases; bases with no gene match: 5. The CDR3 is CASSPRDRGEQFF. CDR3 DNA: TGCGCCAGCAGCCCCCGAGACAGGGGTGAGCAGTTCTTC.

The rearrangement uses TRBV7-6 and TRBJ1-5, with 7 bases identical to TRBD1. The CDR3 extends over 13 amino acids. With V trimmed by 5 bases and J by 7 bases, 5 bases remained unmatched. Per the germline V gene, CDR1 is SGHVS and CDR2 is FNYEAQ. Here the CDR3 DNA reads TGTGCCAGCAGCCCGGGACAGACACAGCCCCAGCATTTT. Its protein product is CASSPGQTQPQHF.

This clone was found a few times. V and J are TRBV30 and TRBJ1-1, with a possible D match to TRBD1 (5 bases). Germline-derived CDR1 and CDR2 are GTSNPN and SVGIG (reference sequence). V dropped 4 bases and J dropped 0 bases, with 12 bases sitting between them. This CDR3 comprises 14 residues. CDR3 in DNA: TGTGCCTGGACGGTCGACAGATTGAACACTGAAGCTTTCTTT. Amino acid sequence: CAWTVDRLNTEAFF.

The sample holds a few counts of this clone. This CDR3 is CASSLLRDRWSTEAFF. Written as DNA, the CDR3 is TGTGCCAGCAGTTTATTACGGGACAGATGGTCCACTGAAGCTTTCTTT. The chain links TRBV27 to TRBJ1-1; the match to TRBD1 covers 7 bases. V lost 1 base to trimming and J lost 4 bases; unmatched junction nucleotides: 9. This CDR3 spans 16 amino acids. Germline V gene sequence: CDR1 MNHEY, CDR2 SMNVEV (reference sequence).

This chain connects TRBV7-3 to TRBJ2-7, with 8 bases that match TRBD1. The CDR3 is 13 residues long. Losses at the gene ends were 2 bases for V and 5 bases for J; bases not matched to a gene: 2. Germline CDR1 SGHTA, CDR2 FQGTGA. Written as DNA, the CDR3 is TGTGCCAGCAGCTTAGGACAGGGCAACGAGCAGTACTTC. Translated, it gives CASSLGQGNEQYF.

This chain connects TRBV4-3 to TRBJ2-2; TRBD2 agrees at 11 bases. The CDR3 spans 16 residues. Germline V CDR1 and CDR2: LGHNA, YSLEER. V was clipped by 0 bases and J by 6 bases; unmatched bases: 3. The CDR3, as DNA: TGCGCCAGCAGCCAAGATCCTAGCGGGGGGTCCGGGGAGCTGTTTTTT. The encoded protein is CASSQDPSGGSGELFF.

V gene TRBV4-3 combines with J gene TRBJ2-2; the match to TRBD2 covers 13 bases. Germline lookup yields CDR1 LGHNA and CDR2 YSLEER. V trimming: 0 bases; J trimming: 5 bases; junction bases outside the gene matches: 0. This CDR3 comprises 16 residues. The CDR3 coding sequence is TGCGCCAGCAGCCAAGAACTAGCGGGGGGGACCGGGGAGCTGTTTTTT. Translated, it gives CASSQELAGGTGELFF.

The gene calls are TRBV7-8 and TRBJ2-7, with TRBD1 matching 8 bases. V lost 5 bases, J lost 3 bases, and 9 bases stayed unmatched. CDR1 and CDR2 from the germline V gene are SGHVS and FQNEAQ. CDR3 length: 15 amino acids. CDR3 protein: CASSLRQGSSYEQYF. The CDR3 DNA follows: TGTGCCAGCAGCCTAAGACAGGGGTCCAGCTACGAGCAGTACTTC.

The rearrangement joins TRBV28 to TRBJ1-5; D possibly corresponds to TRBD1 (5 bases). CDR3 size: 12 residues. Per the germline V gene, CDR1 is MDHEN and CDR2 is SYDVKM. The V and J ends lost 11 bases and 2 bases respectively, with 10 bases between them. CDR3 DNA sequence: TGTGCCGCAGGGTACGGCAATCAGCCCCAGCATTTT. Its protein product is CAAGYGNQPQHF.

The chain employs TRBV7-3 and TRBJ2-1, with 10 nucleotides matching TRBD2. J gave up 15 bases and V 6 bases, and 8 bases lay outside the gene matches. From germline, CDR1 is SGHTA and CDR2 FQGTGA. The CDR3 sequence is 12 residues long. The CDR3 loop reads CASSPSGGVRFF. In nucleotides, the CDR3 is TGTGCCAGCAGTCCCAGCGGGGGGGTCCGGTTCTTC.

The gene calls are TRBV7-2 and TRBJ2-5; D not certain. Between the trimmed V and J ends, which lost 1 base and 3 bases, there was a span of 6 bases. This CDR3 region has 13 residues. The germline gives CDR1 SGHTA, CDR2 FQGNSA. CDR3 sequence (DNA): TGTGCCAGCAGCTTAGGGCAGAAAGAGACCCAGTACTTC. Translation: CASSLGQKETQYF.

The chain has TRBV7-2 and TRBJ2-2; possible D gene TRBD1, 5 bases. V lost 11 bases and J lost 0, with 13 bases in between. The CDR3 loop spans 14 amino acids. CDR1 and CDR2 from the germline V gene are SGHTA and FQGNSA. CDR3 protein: CASGPGTNTGELFF. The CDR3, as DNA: TGTGCCTCAGGGCCAGGGACGAACACCGGGGAGCTGTTTTTT.

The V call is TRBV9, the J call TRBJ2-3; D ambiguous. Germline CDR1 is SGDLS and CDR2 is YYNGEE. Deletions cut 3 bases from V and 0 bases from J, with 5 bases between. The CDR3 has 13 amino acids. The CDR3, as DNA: TGTGCCAGCAGCGCCGGTAGCACAGATACGCAGTATTTT. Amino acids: CASSAGSTDTQYF.